The clone carrying this T cell receptor (beta chain) was seen a handful of times. Its specificity is unknown. Germline is not matched at one junction end, which may reflect a read error. The germline V gene has CDR1 MNHEY and CDR2 SVGEGT. CDR3 length: 12 residues. The entry originates in a study of early T cells in non-severe SARS-CoV-2 infection. Background on the study: Sequenced bulk RNA came from whole blood that was unsorted, and chains were unpaired. Broader study findings: Anti-spike CD8 responses were favored in VDJdb matching, and private and CD4 specificities were missed.

Unique molecular identifiers were affixed to single, distinct cDNA molecules. MiXCR was run by TCRdb on the 5' RACE reads, yielding one entry per CDR3 protein. The sample shows 60,000 to 75,000 distinct CDR3 sequences, about 9.1% of them seen only once. The rearrangement joins TRBV6-2 or TRBV6-3 to TRBJ2-1; 7 bases match TRBD1. The receptor was derived from an adult who was a healthcare worker with PCR-confirmed SARS-CoV-2 infection or an uninfected control (not recorded which). The input for sequencing was whole blood, taken at baseline. For the CDR3, the DNA is TGTGCCAGCAGTACTCTACAGGGGCGAGGCATTTTC. It codes for CASSTLQGRGIF.